These 29 T cell receptor beta chains share one sample of origin, sequenced in a study of cytomegalovirus exposure and HLA in healthy donors. In the PCR, 60 Vbeta and 13 Jbeta primers were used. Sequencing used immunoSEQ multiplex PCR; TCRdb keeps in-frame clones, though not all of them. Of about 130,000 clones listed, about 84% are singletons. The sample comprised PBMCs. These receptors were taken from a man between 18 and 29 years old in good health and CMV-seropositive.

Of note for this clone: Relative to the germline gene, one junction end is altered; a read error may explain this. The chain has TRBV5-6 and TRBJ1-3; D may be TRBD1 (5 bases). The length of the CDR3 is 16 residues. Per germline, CDR1 SGHDT and CDR2 YYEEEE. The DNA of the CDR3 is TGTGCCAGCAGATTGGGCGGGACTCACTCTGGAAACACCATATATTTT. Its protein is CASRLGGTHSGNTIYF.

V and J are TRBV5-6 and TRBJ2-2; tentatively, D is TRBD1 (6 bases). Germline CDR1 SGHDT, CDR2 YYEEEE. CDR3 length equals 13 residues. Trimming stripped 1 base from V and 9 bases from J, with 10 bases between. CDR3 region: CASSLLQGWELFF. DNA of the CDR3: TGTGCCAGCAGCTTGTTACAGGGATGGGAGCTGTTTTTT.

The sample holds a few counts of this clone. The V call is TRBV5-1, the J call TRBJ2-2, with 8 bases identical to TRBD2. Trimming cost V 0 bases and J 4 bases; bases outside gene matches: 8. Germline CDR1 SGHRS, CDR2 YFSETQ. The CDR3 sequence is 17 residues long. This CDR3 reads CASSLEPGLDATGELFF. DNA of the CDR3: TGCGCCAGCAGCTTGGAACCGGGACTAGACGCCACCGGGGAGCTGTTTTTT.

Of note for this clone: Different DNA sequences within this sample yield the same CDR3. The CDR3 region is CASSQDRLNTEAFF. In DNA form, the CDR3 reads TGCGCCAGCAGCCAAGATCGGTTGAACACTGAAGCTTTCTTT. The rearrangement uses TRBV4-1 and TRBJ1-1; D not certain. V was clipped by 0 bases and J by 0 bases, with 5 bases between them. The germline gives CDR1 MGHRA, CDR2 YSYEKL. This CDR3 region has 14 residues.

This clone was recorded a few times. This chain connects TRBV4-1 to TRBJ1-6, with D tentatively TRBD1 (5 bases). The V gene's germline CDR1 is MGHRA and CDR2 YSYEKL. The CDR3 runs to 13 residues. The V gene lost 1 base and the J gene lost 14 bases, with 12 bases spanning the gap. The CDR3 DNA reads TGCGCCAGCAGCCAAGCCGGCGGAGGGGCCCTCCACTTT. Translation gives CASSQAGGGALHF.

The chain uses TRBV6-4 and TRBJ2-1, with 10 positions matching TRBD2. Trimming cost V 2 bases and J 3 bases; bases outside gene matches: 1. Germline CDR1 is MRHNA and CDR2 is SNTAGT. This CDR3 is built from 15 residues. CDR3 in DNA: TGTGCCAGCAGTGACGGGACTAGCGACTACAATGAGCAGTTCTTC. This codes for CASSDGTSDYNEQFF.

In its sample, this clone was seen a few times. The chain uses TRBV4-3 and TRBJ1-4; D unresolved. The germline V gene has CDR1 LGHNA and CDR2 YSLEER. The length of the CDR3 is 12 residues. V lost 8 bases and J 10 bases, leaving 14 bases between the germline ends. Here the CDR3 reads CASGHPRGKLFF. The CDR3 DNA follows: TGCGCCAGCGGGCACCCCCGTGGAAAACTGTTTTTT.

The CDR3 sequence is CASSDRDSTAEQYF. DNA of the CDR3: TGTGCCAGCTCAGACCGGGACTCCACCGCGGAGCAGTACTTC. The chain employs TRBV18 and TRBJ2-7, with a possible D match to TRBD2 (6 bases). Per the germline V gene, CDR1 is KGHSH and CDR2 is LQKENI. V was clipped by 5 bases and J by 7 bases, with 18 bases between them. The CDR3 is made up of 14 amino acids.

CDR3 in amino acids: CASSNNSGEQYF. CDR3 nucleotide sequence: TGTGCCAGCAGCAACAACAGTGGCGAGCAGTACTTC. The chain carries TRBV7-2 and TRBJ2-7; D ambiguous. CDR3 length: 12 residues. V dropped 5 bases and J dropped 6 bases, with 11 bases sitting between them. Germline V gene data show CDR1 as SGHTA and CDR2 as FQGNSA.

V usage is TRBV6-1 and J usage is TRBJ1-6, with TRBD1 identical over 8 bases. The V gene end was trimmed by 3 bases and the J gene end by 7 bases; junction bases not matched to a gene: 8. CDR1 is MNHNS, CDR2 SASEGT, per germline. The CDR3 sequence is 16 residues long. This CDR3 reads CASSDGGDRWNSPLHF. CDR3 DNA sequence: TGTGCCAGCAGTGATGGTGGGGACAGGTGGAATTCACCCCTCCACTTT.

The J gene is TRBJ2-5, the V gene TRBV6-1; 11 bases line up with TRBD1. V lost 0 bases to trimming and J lost 4 bases; unmatched junction nucleotides: 4. In germline, CDR1 is MNHNS, CDR2 SASEGT. This CDR3 spans 16 amino acids. CDR3 region: CASSEATGTGGETQYF. The CDR3 coding sequence is TGTGCCAGCAGTGAAGCGACCGGGACAGGGGGAGAGACCCAGTACTTC.

The chain joins TRBV2 to TRBJ2-3; 7 positions agree with TRBD1. V was pared by 6 bases and J by 1 base, with 4 bases of the junction left unmatched. There are 14 residues in the CDR3. CDR1 is SNHLY, CDR2 FYNNEI, per germline. CDR3 residues: CASSDRVGTDTQYF. The CDR3 DNA sequence: TGTGCCAGCAGCGACAGGGTGGGCACAGATACGCAGTATTTT.

The chain employs TRBV19 and TRBJ1-6; D ambiguous. This CDR3 spans 19 amino acids. Germline CDR1 LNHDA, CDR2 SQIVND (reference sequence). The V and J ends lost 5 bases and 6 bases respectively, with 26 bases between them. The DNA for the CDR3 is TGTGCCAGTAGTCGGGCTCCCCCGGGGAGTTTACATACTAATTCACCCCTCCACTTT. Protein sequence: CASSRAPPGSLHTNSPLHF.

V and J are TRBV19 and TRBJ2-7; TRBD1 matches 8 bases. V lost 8 bases, J lost 5 bases, and 8 bases stayed unmatched. The CDR3 has 13 amino acids. Germline CDR1 reads LNHDA; CDR2 reads SQIVND (reference sequence). The CDR3 region is CASSQDRVDEQYF. DNA for the CDR3: TGTGCCAGTTCCCAGGACAGGGTCGACGAGCAGTACTTC.

The chain couples TRBV10-1 to TRBJ2-7; 10 nucleotides line up with TRBD2. Trimming at V came to 3 bases and at J to 4 bases, leaving 9 bases not matched to a gene. Germline CDR1 WNHNN, CDR2 SYGVQD (reference sequence). The CDR3 has 16 residues. The CDR3 DNA sequence: TGCGCCAGCAGTGATTCAGCGGGAGGGTTAACTTACGAGCAGTACTTC. This encodes CASSDSAGGLTYEQYF.

This clone was seen a handful of times. The chain recombines TRBV7-2 with TRBJ2-3, with 9 bases matching TRBD1. Germline V CDR1 and CDR2: SGHTA, FQGNSA. J gave up 4 bases and V 8 bases, and 7 bases lay outside the gene matches. The CDR3 runs 14 residues. This CDR3 reads CASGQGLDADTQYF. The CDR3, as DNA: TGTGCCAGCGGACAGGGGTTAGATGCAGATACGCAGTATTTT.

The chain carries TRBV5-1 and TRBJ2-7; D unclear. CDR1 is SGHRS and CDR2 is YFSETQ in the germline V gene. V lost 0 bases, J lost 3 bases, and 7 bases lay in between. There are 13 residues in the CDR3. DNA of the CDR3: TGCGCCAGCAGCTTGGTTGTAGACTACGAGCAGTACTTC. This translates into CASSLVVDYEQYF.

DNA of the CDR3: TGTGCCAGCAGTTACTCAGGACAGGGATACAATGAGCAGTTCTTC. It specifies CASSYSGQGYNEQFF. This chain connects TRBV6-6 to TRBJ2-1; 8 positions agree with TRBD1. Germline CDR1 and CDR2: MNHNY and SVGAGI (reference sequence). V lost 0 bases, J lost 4 bases, and 2 bases stayed unmatched. This CDR3 is built from 15 residues.

The chain employs TRBV6-5 and TRBJ2-7, with D tentatively TRBD2 (6 bases). The CDR3 loop spans 12 amino acids. Trimming removed 4 bases at V and 5 bases at J, with 9 bases between. CDR1 is MNHEY and CDR2 is SVGAGI in the germline V gene. The chain's CDR3 is CASSSGTDEQYF. CDR3 bases: TGTGCCAGCAGTTCCGGGACTGACGAGCAGTACTTC.

The chain carries TRBV7-9 and TRBJ1-2, with 8 nucleotides matching TRBD1. With V trimmed by 1 base and J by 6 bases, 10 bases remained unmatched. This CDR3 comprises 16 residues. Germline V lookup: CDR1 SEHNR, CDR2 FQNEAQ (reference sequence). CDR3 sequence reads: CASSLVSRGQGDGYTF. The DNA for the CDR3 is TGTGCCAGCAGCTTAGTTAGTAGAGGACAGGGAGATGGCTACACCTTC.

The rearrangement uses TRBV19 and TRBJ1-1; TRBD1 might be the D (6 bases). The V end was cut by 3 bases, the J end by 1 base, with 12 bases between. From germline, CDR1 is LNHDA and CDR2 SQIVND (reference sequence). The CDR3 consists of 15 residues. DNA for the CDR3: TGTGCCAGTAGTATGATTGGACAGACGAACACTGAAGCTTTCTTT. Protein product: CASSMIGQTNTEAFF.

The V gene is TRBV5-6, the J gene TRBJ2-2; perhaps TRBD2 as D (5 bases). With 4 bases removed from V and 4 bases from J, the gap between germline ends came to 14 bases. This CDR3 has 15 amino acids. The germline gives CDR1 SGHDT, CDR2 YYEEEE. CDR3 residues: CASSLISRGTGELFF. In nucleotides, the CDR3 is TGTGCCAGCAGCCTCATTTCTCGGGGCACCGGGGAGCTGTTTTTT.

This sequence joins TRBV5-4 and TRBJ1-1; 11 bases agree with TRBD1. V lost 4 bases and J lost 1; bases outside the gene matches: 3. Germline lookup yields CDR1 SGHNT and CDR2 YYREEE (reference sequence). The CDR3 runs 15 residues. CDR3 DNA sequence: TGTGCCAGCAGCATCGGACAGGGGGCGAACACTGAAGCTTTCTTT. Its protein product is CASSIGQGANTEAFF.

CDR3 sequence: CASSQVDGDYEQYF. CDR3 in DNA: TGCGCCAGCAGCCAAGTGGACGGGGATTACGAGCAGTACTTC. The V call is TRBV4-1, the J call TRBJ2-7; D possibly corresponds to TRBD2 (5 bases). Germline lookup yields CDR1 MGHRA and CDR2 YSYEKL. V was trimmed by 1 base and J by 4 bases, leaving 11 bases between them. The CDR3 contains 14 residues.

CDR3 nucleotide sequence: TGTGCCAGCAGCTTAGAGCTTAGCGGGGCCTACGAGCAGTACTTC. It is translated as CASSLELSGAYEQYF. This sequence joins TRBV11-2 and TRBJ2-7; 8 nucleotides agree with TRBD2. In germline, CDR1 is SGHAT, CDR2 FQNNGV. The J segment lost 2 bases and the V segment lost 0 bases, leaving 3 bases of the junction unmatched. This CDR3 has 15 residues.

In its sample, this clone was seen a few times. J is TRBJ1-5 and V is TRBV19, with TRBD1 as a possible D gene (6 bases). Trimming removed 3 bases at V and 4 bases at J, with 25 bases between. The CDR3 spans 19 residues. CDR1 and CDR2 (germline): LNHDA, SQIVND (reference sequence). Here the CDR3 reads CASSILLLSGQLINQPQHF. The CDR3 DNA reads as TGTGCCAGTAGTATCTTACTGTTGTCTGGACAGCTGATTAATCAGCCCCAGCATTTT. Together with reference TRBV19 and TRBJ1-5, the CDR3 gives the full variable domain: DGGITQSPKYLFRKEGQNVTLSCEQNLNHDAMYWYRQDPGQGLRLIYYSQIVNDFQKGDIAEGYSVSREKKESFPLTVTSAQKNPTAFYLCASSILLLSGQLINQPQHFGDGTRLSIL.

The chain recombines TRBV15 with TRBJ2-7; 9 bases align to TRBD1. Germline CDR1 is LNHNV and CDR2 is YYDKDF (reference sequence). V shed 2 bases, J shed 5 bases, and the junction held 7 bases outside the gene matches. This CDR3 has 15 amino acids. Here the CDR3 reads CATSRTGTGRDEQYF. The DNA of the CDR3 is TGTGCCACCAGCAGAACCGGGACAGGGCGCGACGAGCAGTACTTC. The full variable domain, its missing parts supplied by reference TRBV15 and TRBJ2-7, is DAMVIQNPRYQVTQFGKPVTLSCSQTLNHNVMYWYQQKSSQAPKLLFHYYDKDFNNEADTPDNFQSRRPNTSFCFLDIRSPGLGDTAMYLCATSRTGTGRDEQYFGPGTRLTVT.

The V gene is TRBV18, the J gene TRBJ2-1; D might be TRBD2 (6 bases). Looked up from germline, CDR1 is KGHSH and CDR2 is LQKENI. V lost 4 bases, J lost 5 bases, and 18 bases lay in between. The CDR3 loop spans 16 amino acids. CDR3 amino acids: CASSRLFSGEDNEQFF. CDR3 in DNA: TGTGCCAGCTCACGACTCTTTTCGGGGGAGGACAATGAGCAGTTCTTC.

This clone came up a few times. V usage is TRBV15 and J usage is TRBJ2-7; D remains unclear. This CDR3 has 13 residues. V lost 6 bases and J 2 bases, leaving 11 bases between the germline ends. CDR1 and CDR2 from the germline V gene are LNHNV and YYDKDF (reference sequence). As DNA, the CDR3 is TGTGCCACCAGTAACAGTGTTACCTACGAGCAGTACTTC. As protein: CATSNSVTYEQYF.